The 29 T cell receptor beta chains in this list originate from one sample, sequenced in a study of control samples from healthy donors and cancer patients. Generated by immunoSEQ multiplex PCR, the TCRdb table keeps only in-frame clones and is missing some. The sample lists some 140,000 clones, roughly 94% seen once, with approximately 6.1% in the top ten. Sequenced input: blood. The origin of the receptors is a man in his forties in good health.

This clone came up once. The chain uses TRBV7-9 and TRBJ2-3, with D unclear. The germline V gene encodes CDR1 SEHNR and CDR2 FQNEAQ (reference sequence). The CDR3 is made up of 12 amino acids. The V gene lost 4 bases and the J gene lost 2 bases, with 4 bases spanning the gap. Written as DNA, the CDR3 is TGTGCCAGCAGCTCGATCACAGATACGCAGTATTTT. It is translated as CASSSITDTQYF. Based on the CDR3 plus reference TRBV7-9 and TRBJ2-3, the full variable domain is DTGVSQNPRHKITKRGQNVTFRCDPISEHNRLYWYRQTLGQGPEFLTYFQNEAQLEKSRLLSDRFSAERPKGSFSTLEIQRTEQGDSAMYLCASSSITDTQYFGPGTRLTVL.

CDR3 nucleotides: TGTGCCAGCAGTGACTCGAGACATATTGGCTACACCTTC. It encodes CASSDSRHIGYTF. V and J are TRBV6-4 and TRBJ1-2; D not resolved. The CDR3 length is 13 residues. The V end was cut by 0 bases, the J end by 7 bases, with 9 bases between. Per the germline V gene, CDR1 is MRHNA and CDR2 is SNTAGT.

CDR3 DNA: TGTGCCAGCAGCCCTACGACAGGGAGTTCACCCCTCCACTTT. This encodes CASSPTTGSSPLHF. The chain carries TRBV11-2 and TRBJ1-6, with 7 bases fitting TRBD1. The trim removed 5 bases at V and 9 bases at J, leaving 7 bases unmatched. The germline V gene has CDR1 SGHAT and CDR2 FQNNGV. The CDR3 totals 14 residues.

The chain uses TRBV12-5 and TRBJ2-7; no definite D call. Trimming removed 6 bases from V and 1 base from J, with 7 bases in between. This CDR3 has 12 amino acids. The germline V gene encodes CDR1 LGHNT and CDR2 FRNRAP. In nucleotides, the CDR3 is TGTGCTAGTGGGGACCGTTCCTACGAGCAGTACTTC. This encodes CASGDRSYEQYF.

J is TRBJ1-1 and V is TRBV5-1; weak D call: TRBD1 (5 bases). V was cut by 3 bases and J by 4 bases, with 19 bases left in between. CDR1 is SGHRS, CDR2 YFSETQ, per germline. The CDR3 is 16 residues long. The chain's CDR3 is CASSSSSGDGGTEAFF. The CDR3 DNA sequence: TGCGCCAGCAGCTCCTCCTCGGGGGATGGGGGCACTGAAGCTTTCTTT. Supplemented by reference TRBV5-1 and TRBJ1-1, the full variable domain reads KAGVTQTPRYLIKTRGQQVTLSCSPISGHRSVSWYQQTPGQGLQFLFEYFSETQRNKGNFPGRFSGRQFSNSRSEMNVSTLELGDSALYLCASSSSSGDGGTEAFFGQGTRLTVV.

The chain combines TRBV5-1 with TRBJ1-1; D not certain. Germline V CDR1 and CDR2: SGHRS, YFSETQ. CDR3 length: 15 residues. V was trimmed by 0 bases and J by 1 base, leaving 10 bases between them. CDR3 coding DNA: TGCGCCAGCAGCTTGGTTACGGGTTCGAACACTGAAGCTTTCTTT. Amino acid sequence: CASSLVTGSNTEAFF. Full variable domain (rest looked up from reference TRBV5-1 and TRBJ1-1): KAGVTQTPRYLIKTRGQQVTLSCSPISGHRSVSWYQQTPGQGLQFLFEYFSETQRNKGNFPGRFSGRQFSNSRSEMNVSTLELGDSALYLCASSLVTGSNTEAFFGQGTRLTVV.

The J gene is TRBJ1-1, the V gene TRBV4-1, with a possible D match to TRBD1 (5 bases). Germline-derived CDR1 and CDR2 are MGHRA and YSYEKL. The CDR3 runs to 14 residues. Trimming left V 0 bases short and J 4 bases short, with 9 bases between. The CDR3 reads CASSQDSRGTEAFF. In DNA form, the CDR3 reads TGCGCCAGCAGCCAAGATTCGAGGGGCACTGAAGCTTTCTTT.

This chain links TRBV9 with TRBJ2-4; 10 positions match TRBD2. Germline loops: CDR1 SGDLS, CDR2 YYNGEE. V dropped 3 bases and J dropped 0; count of bases not matched to a gene: 3. The CDR3 is 16 amino acids. CDR3 nucleotide sequence: TGTGCCAGCAGCGAAAGCGGGGGGGGAGCCAAAAACATTCAGTACTTC. Its protein is CASSESGGGAKNIQYF.

The chain links TRBV6-2 or TRBV6-3 to TRBJ1-1; 7 nucleotides line up with TRBD1. V was clipped by 3 bases and J by 4 bases; unmatched bases: 14. From germline, CDR1 is MNHEY and CDR2 SVGEGT. The CDR3 runs to 17 residues. CDR3 coding DNA: TGTGCCAGCAGTTATGGTCAAACAGGGGCCCGCGGCACTGAAGCTTTCTTT. Residues: CASSYGQTGARGTEAFF.

This rearrangement joins TRBV4-1 to TRBJ2-1, with a weak D call TRBD2 (6 bases). The CDR3 has 15 residues. CDR1 is MGHRA and CDR2 is YSYEKL in the germline V gene. Trimming removed 0 bases from V and 1 base from J, with 7 bases in between. The CDR3 loop reads CASSQDAGSYNEQFF. The CDR3 nucleotides read TGCGCCAGCAGCCAAGATGCGGGGTCCTACAATGAGCAGTTCTTC.

Here the CDR3 reads CASSFGGRLYEQYF. As DNA, the CDR3 is TGTGCCAGCAGCTTCGGGGGGCGGCTCTACGAGCAGTACTTC. V and J are TRBV5-8 and TRBJ2-7; tentative D call: TRBD2 (7 bases). The germline V and J ends were trimmed by 2 bases and 3 bases, with 12 bases remaining between them. From germline, CDR1 is SGHTS and CDR2 YDEGEE. The CDR3 has 14 amino acids.

V is TRBV6-5 and J is TRBJ1-6, with 7 bases lining up with TRBD1. The V segment lost 0 bases and the J segment 7 bases; nucleotides outside the gene matches: 0. Germline V lookup: CDR1 MNHEY, CDR2 SVGAGI. The CDR3 loop spans 14 amino acids. This CDR3 is CASSYSGQNSPLHF. Here the CDR3 DNA reads TGTGCCAGCAGTTACTCGGGACAGAATTCACCCCTCCACTTT.

A single count supports this clone. The V and J genes are TRBV2 and TRBJ1-5; 8 positions agree with TRBD1. Germline V lookup: CDR1 SNHLY, CDR2 FYNNEI. CDR3 length: 13 residues. The trim removed 3 bases at V and 7 bases at J, leaving 2 bases unmatched. The CDR3 sequence is CASSETGVQPQHF. The CDR3, as DNA: TGTGCCAGCAGTGAGACAGGGGTACAGCCCCAGCATTTT.

The chain carries TRBV14 and TRBJ2-7; D is possibly TRBD2 (5 bases). The CDR3 is made up of 13 amino acids. Trimming removed 1 base from V and 4 bases from J, with 8 bases in between. Germline-derived CDR1 and CDR2 are SGHDN and FVKESK. The CDR3 coding sequence is TGTGCCAGCAGCCAAGTCGGGGTGTACGAGCAGTACTTC. This codes for CASSQVGVYEQYF.

This clone came up a few times. This rearrangement joins TRBV7-2 to TRBJ2-7; 10 nucleotides line up with TRBD1. Germline CDR1 is SGHTA and CDR2 is FQGNSA. The CDR3 is made up of 18 amino acids. The trim removed 3 bases at V and 0 bases at J, leaving 11 bases unmatched. CDR3 residues: CASSFDRGLRGSSYEQYF. CDR3 DNA: TGTGCCAGCAGCTTCGACAGGGGGCTACGGGGAAGCTCCTACGAGCAGTACTTC. Full variable domain (missing parts from reference TRBV7-2 and TRBJ2-7): GAGVSQSPSNKVTEKGKDVELRCDPISGHTALYWYRQSLGQGLEFLIYFQGNSAPDKSGLPSDRFSAERTGGSVSTLTIQRTQQEDSAVYLCASSFDRGLRGSSYEQYFGPGTRLTVT.

This clone was found once. The gene calls are TRBV28 and TRBJ2-7; 10 bases map to TRBD1. V lost 5 bases, J lost 7 bases, and 11 bases stayed unmatched. The CDR3 sequence is 15 residues long. CDR1 is MDHEN, CDR2 SYDVKM, per germline. The CDR3 sequence: CASSQTGQGVWEQYF. Written as DNA, the CDR3 is TGTGCCAGCAGTCAGACAGGACAGGGGGTTTGGGAGCAGTACTTC.

This clone was seen once. The chain links TRBV19 to TRBJ1-3; no firm D call. Trimming removed 4 bases from V and 1 base from J, with 11 bases in between. There are 15 residues in the CDR3. In germline, CDR1 is LNHDA, CDR2 SQIVND (reference sequence). The CDR3 nucleotides read TGTGCCAGTAGTAGCCAAGGGCTTTCTGGAAACACCATATATTTT. Translated, it gives CASSSQGLSGNTIYF. The full variable domain, its missing parts supplied by reference TRBV19 and TRBJ1-3, is DGGITQSPKYLFRKEGQNVTLSCEQNLNHDAMYWYRQDPGQGLRLIYYSQIVNDFQKGDIAEGYSVSREKKESFPLTVTSAQKNPTAFYLCASSSQGLSGNTIYFGEGSWLTVV.

Regarding this clone: This likely comes from a read error, as the CDR3 has no conserved phenylalanine or tryptophan at its end. No DNA is shown, since the ends of the CDR3 on it are uncertain; the CDR3 is the one TCRdb lists. V and J are TRBV3-1 (or the pseudogene TRBV3-2) and TRBJ1-4; the table's D gene call, TRBD1, was not cross checked with the DNA. The germline CDR1 and CDR2 sequences are LGHDT and YNNKEL (reference sequence). Including both end residues, the CDR3 is 17 amino acids long. The CDR3 region is CASSQLDRGRKFQQKLA.

The rearrangement links TRBV18 to TRBJ1-5; 7 nucleotides match TRBD1. With 2 bases clipped from V and 3 bases from J, the junction kept 4 bases outside the gene matches. This CDR3 has 15 amino acids. The germline gives CDR1 KGHSH, CDR2 LQKENI. The CDR3, as DNA: TGTGCCAGCTCACCATCGGGACAGCCCAATCAGCCCCAGCATTTT. Translated, it gives CASSPSGQPNQPQHF. Filled out from reference TRBV18 and TRBJ1-5, the complete variable domain reads NAGVMQNPRHLVRRRGQEARLRCSPMKGHSHVYWYRQLPEEGLKFMVYLQKENIIDESGMPKERFSAEFPKEGPSILRIQQVVRGDSAAYFCASSPSGQPNQPQHFGDGTRLSIL.

The chain uses TRBV7-9 and TRBJ1-3, with TRBD1 as a possible D gene (5 bases). The germline V and J ends were trimmed by 5 bases and 2 bases, with 16 bases remaining between them. Germline CDR1 and CDR2: SEHNR and FQNEAQ (reference sequence). The CDR3 is made up of 16 amino acids. This CDR3 reads CASSATDLRAGNTIYF. The CDR3 DNA reads TGTGCCAGCAGCGCTACCGACCTCAGGGCTGGAAACACCATATATTTT.

CDR3 bases: TGTGCCAGCAGCCCGATCCGCGGGTATGGCTACACCTTC. Amino acids: CASSPIRGYGYTF. The chain couples TRBV3-1 (or the pseudogene TRBV3-2) to TRBJ1-2, with D unclear. CDR3 size: 13 residues. Germline V lookup: CDR1 LGHDT, CDR2 YNNKEL (reference sequence). V dropped 4 bases and J dropped 5 bases, with 11 bases sitting between them.

The V and J genes are TRBV24-1 and TRBJ2-6; D call uncertain. Looked up from germline, CDR1 is KGHDR and CDR2 is SFDVKD. There are 16 residues in the CDR3. V was pared by 3 bases and J by 1 base, with 9 bases between. The CDR3 DNA reads as TGTGCCACCAGTGATGCCGTGAGATCTGGGGCCAACGTCCTGACTTTC. Protein: CATSDAVRSGANVLTF.

Details on this clone: The same CDR3 is also encoded by other DNA sequences in this sample. V usage is TRBV6-5 and J usage is TRBJ1-2; D is uncertain. This CDR3 has 12 amino acids. V was trimmed by 0 bases and J by 4 bases, leaving 3 bases between them. Germline assignment: CDR1 MNHEY and CDR2 SVGAGI. CDR3 DNA sequence: TGTGCCAGCAGTTACTCAGGCTATGGCTACACCTTC. This gives the protein CASSYSGYGYTF.

The gene calls are TRBV2 and TRBJ1-6, with 7 positions matching TRBD1. The V gene's germline CDR1 is SNHLY and CDR2 FYNNEI. J gave up 9 bases and V 4 bases, and 6 bases lay outside the gene matches. The CDR3 has 14 amino acids. In DNA, the CDR3 is TGTGCCAGCAGTGCGGAGGGGGCCCGTTCACCCCTCCACTTT. As protein: CASSAEGARSPLHF.

The J gene is TRBJ1-1, the V gene TRBV6-5; D unresolved. The V gene lost 4 bases and the J gene lost 3 bases, with 12 bases spanning the gap. This CDR3 has 14 amino acids. CDR1 MNHEY and CDR2 SVGAGI come from the germline V gene. The CDR3 loop is CASSSPEQDTEAFF. For the CDR3, the DNA is TGTGCCAGCAGTTCTCCCGAGCAGGACACTGAAGCTTTCTTT.

The chain employs TRBV5-6 and TRBJ1-1, with a weak D call TRBD1 (6 bases). Trimming stripped 2 bases from V and 7 bases from J, with 18 bases between. The CDR3 runs 15 residues. Germline CDR1 SGHDT, CDR2 YYEEEE. The CDR3 nucleotides are TGTGCCAGCAGCTTTCGGGGGGGCGCCCCCATTGAAGCTTTCTTT. Translated: CASSFRGGAPIEAFF.

The rearrangement links TRBV28 to TRBJ1-2; 7 bases fit TRBD1. The CDR3 is 15 amino acids. J lost 2 bases, V lost 0 bases, and 3 bases had no gene match. The germline V gene encodes CDR1 MDHEN and CDR2 SYDVKM. CDR3 region: CASSLWTGKNYGYTF. CDR3 in DNA: TGTGCCAGCAGTTTATGGACAGGGAAGAACTATGGCTACACCTTC.

The V and J genes are TRBV10-3 and TRBJ1-2, with TRBD1 as a possible D gene (5 bases). CDR3 length equals 13 residues. Germline V gene lookup returns CDR1 ENHRY and CDR2 SYGVKD. Trimming shortened V by 3 bases and J by 1 base, and 6 bases separated the two germline ends. The CDR3 loop is CAISEDSNYGYTF. The CDR3 DNA is TGTGCCATCAGTGAAGACAGTAACTATGGCTACACCTTC.

This chain joins TRBV6-5 and TRBJ2-1; D assignment may be TRBD1 or TRBD2 (5 bases each). V lost 5 bases to trimming and J lost 4 bases, with 15 bases between them. Germline CDR1 and CDR2: MNHEY and SVGAGI. This CDR3 is built from 15 residues. CDR3 sequence reads: CASSIGTVAYNEQFF. CDR3 coding DNA: TGTGCCAGCAGTATCGGGACGGTAGCATACAATGAGCAGTTCTTC.